This T cell receptor beta chain was obtained from a study of blood T cell repertoires in COVID-19. Study in general: In each case, the material was cDNA or gDNA derived from T cells, B-cell-depleted T cells, or PBMCs.

Per the authors' pipeline: Reference gene primer amplification in the assay estimated nucleated cell counts. The assay was immunoSEQ multiplex PCR, and TCRdb's table has in-frame clones only and misses some. V and J calls and clone size come straight from that table; D and trimming were deduced from the DNA. This table has over 25,000 clones, around 85% appearing once. There are 14 residues in the CDR3. Germline V gives CDR1 SGDLS, CDR2 YYNGEE. V gave up 4 bases and J gave up 13 bases; unmatched junction bases: 8. The chain is built from TRBV9 and TRBJ2-3; TRBD2 matches at 14 bases. The source material was peripheral blood. This TCR came from a man aged 80 or over with active COVID-19. As DNA, the CDR3 is TGTGCCAGCAGCCCCGGGACTAGCGGGGGCCGTAAGTATTTT. Encoded protein: CASSPGTSGGRKYF.